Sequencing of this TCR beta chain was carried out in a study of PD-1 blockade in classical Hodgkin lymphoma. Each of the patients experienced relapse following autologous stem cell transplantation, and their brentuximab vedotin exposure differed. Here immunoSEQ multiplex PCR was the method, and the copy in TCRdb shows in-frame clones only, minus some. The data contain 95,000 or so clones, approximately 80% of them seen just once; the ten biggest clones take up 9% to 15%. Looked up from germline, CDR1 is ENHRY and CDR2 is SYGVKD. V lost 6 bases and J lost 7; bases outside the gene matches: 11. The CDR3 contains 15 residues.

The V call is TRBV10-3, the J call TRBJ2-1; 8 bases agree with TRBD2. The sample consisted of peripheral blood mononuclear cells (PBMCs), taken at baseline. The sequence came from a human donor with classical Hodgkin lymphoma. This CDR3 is CAISGRLARANEQFF. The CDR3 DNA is TGTGCCATCAGCGGGAGACTAGCGCGGGCGAATGAGCAGTTCTTC.